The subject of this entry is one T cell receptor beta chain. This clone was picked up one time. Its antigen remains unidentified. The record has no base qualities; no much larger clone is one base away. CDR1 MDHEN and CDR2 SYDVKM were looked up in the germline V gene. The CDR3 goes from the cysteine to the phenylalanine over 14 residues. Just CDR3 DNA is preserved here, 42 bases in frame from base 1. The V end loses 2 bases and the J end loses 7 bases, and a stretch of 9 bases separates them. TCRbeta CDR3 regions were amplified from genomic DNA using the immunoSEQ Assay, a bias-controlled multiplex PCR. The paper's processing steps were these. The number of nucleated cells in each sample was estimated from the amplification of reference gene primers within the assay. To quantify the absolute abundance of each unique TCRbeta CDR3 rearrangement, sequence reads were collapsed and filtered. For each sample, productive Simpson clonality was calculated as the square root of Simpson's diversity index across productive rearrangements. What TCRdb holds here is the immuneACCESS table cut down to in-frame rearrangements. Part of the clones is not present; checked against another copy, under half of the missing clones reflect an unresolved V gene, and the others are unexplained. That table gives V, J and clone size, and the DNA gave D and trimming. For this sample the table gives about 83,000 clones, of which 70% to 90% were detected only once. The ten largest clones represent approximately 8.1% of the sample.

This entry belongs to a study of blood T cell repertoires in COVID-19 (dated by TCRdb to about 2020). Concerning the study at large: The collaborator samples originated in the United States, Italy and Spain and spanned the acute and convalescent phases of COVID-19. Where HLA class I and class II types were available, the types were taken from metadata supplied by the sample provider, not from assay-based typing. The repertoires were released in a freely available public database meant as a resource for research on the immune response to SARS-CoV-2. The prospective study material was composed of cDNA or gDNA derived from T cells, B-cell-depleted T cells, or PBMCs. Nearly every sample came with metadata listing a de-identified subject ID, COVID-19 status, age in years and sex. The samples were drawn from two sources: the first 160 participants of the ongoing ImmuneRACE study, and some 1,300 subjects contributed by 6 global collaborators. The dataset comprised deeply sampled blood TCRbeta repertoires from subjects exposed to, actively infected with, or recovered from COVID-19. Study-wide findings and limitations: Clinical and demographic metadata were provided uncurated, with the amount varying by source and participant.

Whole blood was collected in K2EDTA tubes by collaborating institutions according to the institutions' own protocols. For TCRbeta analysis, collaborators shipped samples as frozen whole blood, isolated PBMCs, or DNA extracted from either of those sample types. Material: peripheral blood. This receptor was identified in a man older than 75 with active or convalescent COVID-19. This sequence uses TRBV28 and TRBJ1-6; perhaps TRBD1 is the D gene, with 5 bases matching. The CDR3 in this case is CASSLHRKNSPLHF. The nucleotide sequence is TGTGCCAGCAGTTTACACAGGAAAAATTCACCCCTCCACTTT.